The TCR beta chain described here comes from a study of breast tumors, draining lymph nodes, adjacent tissues. Axillary draining lymph nodes of breast cancer patients supplied the node samples. Many counts were recorded for this clonotype. The antigen is undetermined. Whole-study findings and limits: That most tumor T cells come from lymph nodes remained unproven. Tumors had less TCR diversity than lymph nodes, more than nontumor tissue. Data fit most tumor T cells coming from lymph node, expanding in tumor.

Each CDR3 protein gets one entry after TCRdb re-called the multiplex PCR reads with MiXCR. Here the sample spans roughly 260,000 distinct CDR3 sequences, 30% being singletons. This CDR3 is 14 amino acids long. V lost 4 bases and J lost 6, with 13 bases in between. Germline lookup yields CDR1 WSHSY and CDR2 SAAADI. Sequencing was performed on axillary lymph node tissue. The receptor was derived from a female donor with breast cancer. Some clones in this sample may be carry-over from other donors' samples. The chain links TRBV10-2 to TRBJ2-1; D possibly corresponds to TRBD2 (6 bases). CDR3 in amino acids: CASSVSGGGNEQFF. The CDR3 DNA reads TGCGCCAGCAGTGTTAGCGGTGGGGGCAATGAGCAGTTCTTC.